Following are 13 T cell receptor beta chains from one sample sequenced in a study of T cell responses to AZD1222 COVID-19 vaccine. Libraries were prepared by immunoSEQ multiplex PCR; TCRdb keeps only in-frame clonotypes and omits some of them. The sample yields 95,000 to 100,000 clones, about 88% seen once. Sequencing was performed on peripheral blood, taken 28 days after the second AZD1222 dose. The receptors stem from an adult who received the AZD1222 COVID-19 vaccine.

The genes are TRBV6-5 and TRBJ1-1, with D hard to call. Looked up from germline, CDR1 is MNHEY and CDR2 is SVGAGI. This CDR3 region has 15 residues. The V end was cut by 0 bases, the J end by 0 bases, with 8 bases between. Written as DNA, the CDR3 is TGTGCCAGCAGTTACTCGAGAGGGATGAACACTGAAGCTTTCTTT. It yields the protein CASSYSRGMNTEAFF.

The chain is built from TRBV7-9 and TRBJ1-3, with D possibly matching TRBD1 (6 bases). Per the germline V gene, CDR1 is SEHNR and CDR2 is FQNEAQ (reference sequence). Trimming shortened V by 2 bases and J by 4 bases, and 12 bases separated the two germline ends. The CDR3 has 15 amino acids. The CDR3: CASSLQGSLGNTIYF. The CDR3 region has the DNA TGTGCCAGCAGCTTACAGGGGTCCTTGGGAAACACCATATATTTT.

V usage is TRBV4-3 and J usage is TRBJ2-7; TRBD1 matches at 7 bases. V was pared by 2 bases and J by 3 bases, with 7 bases of the junction left unmatched. In germline, CDR1 is LGHNA, CDR2 YSLEER. The CDR3 covers 15 residues. CDR3 bases: TGCGCCAGCAGCCAAACAGTGGCAGGGGGCTACGAGCAGTACTTC. It yields the protein CASSQTVAGGYEQYF.

The chain employs TRBV3-1 (or the pseudogene TRBV3-2) and TRBJ1-3; D might be TRBD1 (6 bases). In germline, CDR1 is LGHDT, CDR2 YNNKEL (reference sequence). The V and J ends lost 4 bases and 2 bases respectively, with 12 bases between them. The CDR3 sequence is 15 residues long. The DNA for the CDR3 is TGTGCCAGCAGCCTCCGCAGGGGAGCTGGAAACACCATATATTTT. Its protein is CASSLRRGAGNTIYF.

J is TRBJ2-7 and V is TRBV5-6; weak D call: TRBD1 (5 bases). The V gene's germline CDR1 is SGHDT and CDR2 YYEEEE. Trimming removed 0 bases at V and 7 bases at J, with 11 bases between. The CDR3 has 13 residues. This CDR3 is CASSLASGREQYF. The CDR3 nucleotides read TGTGCCAGCAGCTTGGCGTCAGGGCGGGAGCAGTACTTC. Full variable domain (missing parts from reference TRBV5-6 and TRBJ2-7): DAGVTQSPTHLIKTRGQQVTLRCSPKSGHDTVSWYQQALGQGPQFIFQYYEEEERQRGNFPDRFSGHQFPNYSSELNVNALLLGDSALYLCASSLASGREQYFGPGTRLTVT.

J is TRBJ1-3 and V is TRBV29-1; D not certain. The CDR3 is 12 residues long. Germline V gene lookup returns CDR1 SQVTM and CDR2 ANQGSEA. V lost 2 bases, J lost 6 bases, and 8 bases lay in between. CDR3 residues: CSVESAENTIYF. Written as DNA, the CDR3 is TGCAGCGTTGAATCGGCGGAAAACACCATATATTTT.

This chain links TRBV18 with TRBJ1-1; 9 bases are a match to TRBD1. The trim removed 3 bases at V and 1 base at J, leaving 12 bases unmatched. Germline assignment: CDR1 KGHSH and CDR2 LQKENI. CDR3 length equals 18 residues. As DNA, the CDR3 is TGTGCCAGCTCACCCTCCCCGGGACAGGGTGTTGGGAACACTGAAGCTTTCTTT. Translation: CASSPSPGQGVGNTEAFF. The whole variable domain, filled in from reference TRBV18 and TRBJ1-1, reads NAGVMQNPRHLVRRRGQEARLRCSPMKGHSHVYWYRQLPEEGLKFMVYLQKENIIDESGMPKERFSAEFPKEGPSILRIQQVVRGDSAAYFCASSPSPGQGVGNTEAFFGQGTRLTVV.

This chain uses TRBV30 with TRBJ1-4; 10 positions agree with TRBD1. V lost 3 bases to trimming and J lost 6 bases; unmatched junction nucleotides: 4. CDR3 length: 14 amino acids. Germline CDR1 and CDR2: GTSNPN and SVGIG (reference sequence). The CDR3 DNA reads as TGTGCCTGGAGCGGGGGGACAGGGGATGAAAAACTGTTTTTT. Its protein is CAWSGGTGDEKLFF.

J is TRBJ1-2 and V is TRBV29-1; TRBD1 matches at 8 bases. V shed 4 bases, J shed 4 bases, and the junction held 14 bases outside the gene matches. CDR3 length equals 16 residues. CDR1 is SQVTM, CDR2 ANQGSEA, per germline. As DNA, the CDR3 is TGCAGCGTTGCTCCACGACTTACAGGGGGTACCTATGGCTACACCTTC. Protein: CSVAPRLTGGTYGYTF.

This chain connects TRBV4-1 to TRBJ2-7, with 7 bases lining up with TRBD1. V shed 4 bases, J shed 2 bases, and the junction held 20 bases outside the gene matches. The CDR3 has 19 residues. Germline V lookup: CDR1 MGHRA, CDR2 YSYEKL. CDR3 in amino acids: CASSRATISGTVAPYEQYF. The CDR3 DNA is TGCGCCAGCAGCCGAGCAACAATTTCCGGGACAGTCGCCCCCTACGAGCAGTACTTC.

The rearrangement links TRBV5-1 to TRBJ2-2; D might be TRBD1 (5 bases). The germline CDR1 and CDR2 sequences are SGHRS and YFSETQ. Trimming stripped 4 bases from V and 0 bases from J, with 16 bases between. CDR3 length: 17 residues. The chain's CDR3 is CASSRTTLPPNTGELFF. DNA of the CDR3: TGCGCCAGCAGCAGGACAACTCTTCCACCGAACACCGGGGAGCTGTTTTTT.

The chain has TRBV10-2 and TRBJ1-4, with 9 positions matching TRBD1. V shed 8 bases and J 6 bases; nucleotides not matched to a gene: 13. The CDR3 has 16 residues. CDR1 is WSHSY and CDR2 is SAAADI in the germline V gene. CDR3 sequence: CASSGTGSIGDEKLFF. The CDR3, as DNA: TGCGCCAGCTCCGGGACAGGGTCGATAGGGGATGAAAAACTGTTTTTT.

The V and J genes are TRBV5-1 and TRBJ1-4; 8 bases match TRBD1. Germline-derived CDR1 and CDR2 are SGHRS and YFSETQ. The CDR3 runs to 16 residues. Trimming at V came to 4 bases and at J to 1 base, leaving 6 bases not matched to a gene. CDR3 DNA: TGCGCCAGCAGCCTGGCAGGGGGCGAAACTAATGAAAAACTGTTTTTT. It specifies CASSLAGGETNEKLFF.